This entry lists 13 T cell receptor beta chains sequenced from one sample in a study of T cells in Graves' hyperthyroidism and ophthalmopathy. TCR beta CDR3 regions were amplified from RNA. Initially, a first-round RT-PCR of the TCR CDR3 employed the HTBI primer set. TCRdb reanalysed the multiplex PCR reads using MiXCR and keeps one entry per CDR3 protein. The data show about 770,000 distinct CDR3 sequences, around 20% seen once. The sequencing input was blood. The origin of the receptors is a woman between 50 and 59 years old with Graves' hyperthyroidism that later progressed to Graves' ophthalmopathy.

The chain joins TRBV12-3 or TRBV12-4 to TRBJ2-7; 7 positions agree with TRBD2. The CDR3 runs 14 residues. V trimming: 5 bases; J trimming: 2 bases; junction bases outside the gene matches: 6. CDR3 DNA: TGTGCCAGCAGTCGGTGGGGGGGTCCCTACGAGCAGTACTTC. Its protein is CASSRWGGPYEQYF.

This clonotype turned up a few times. A single base separates this from a much larger clone, so it may be a read error. V and J are TRBV3-1 and TRBJ2-3; D unclear. The germline V gene encodes CDR1 LGHDT and CDR2 YNNKEL (reference sequence). V lost 1 base to trimming and J lost 0 bases, with 8 bases between them. The CDR3 is made up of 15 amino acids. CDR3 bases: TGTGCCAGCAGCCAAGGCTCGTCTAGCACAGATACGCAGTATTTT. It encodes CASSQGSSSTDTQYF.

The V gene is TRBV6-1, the J gene TRBJ2-7; 9 bases are a match to TRBD1. Germline CDR1 MNHNS, CDR2 SASEGT. This CDR3 comprises 14 residues. J was trimmed by 2 bases and V by 3 bases; bases with no gene match: 2. CDR3 amino acids: CASSDDRGTYEQYF. The CDR3 region has the DNA TGTGCCAGCAGTGATGACAGGGGGACCTACGAGCAGTACTTC.

This clonotype has a count of ten or more. This chain links TRBV3-1 with TRBJ2-5; 16 bases align to TRBD2. The CDR3 loop spans 17 amino acids. The ends lost 1 base at V and 5 bases at J; junction bases unmatched: 4. Germline V gene sequence: CDR1 LGHDT, CDR2 YNNKEL (reference sequence). CDR3 protein: CASSQGGTSGGAETQYF. In nucleotides, the CDR3 is TGTGCCAGCAGCCAAGGAGGGACTAGCGGGGGGGCGGAGACCCAGTACTTC.

There are a few counts of this clonotype. The chain combines TRBV3-1 with TRBJ2-2, with 8 bases fitting TRBD1. The CDR3 contains 16 residues. Germline CDR1 LGHDT, CDR2 YNNKEL (reference sequence). Unmatched junction bases numbered 10, after V lost 4 bases and J lost 6 bases. CDR3 bases: TGTGCCAGCAGCCCTGTCAGGACAGGGACACCCGGGGAGCTGTTTTTT. Translating gives CASSPVRTGTPGELFF.

Many counts were recorded for this clonotype. The chain carries TRBV6-1 and TRBJ1-5, with D perhaps TRBD1 (5 bases). The CDR3 loop spans 15 amino acids. Trimming stripped 1 base from V and 3 bases from J, with 10 bases between. In germline, CDR1 is MNHNS, CDR2 SASEGT. The CDR3: CASSEGGRANQPQHF. The CDR3 DNA reads TGTGCCAGCAGTGAAGGGGGCAGGGCCAATCAGCCCCAGCATTTT.

This clonotype was observed many times. The chain joins TRBV11-2 to TRBJ1-4; D may be TRBD1 (5 bases). The germline CDR1 and CDR2 sequences are SGHAT and FQNNGV. Trimming removed 1 base at V and 6 bases at J, with 9 bases between. The CDR3 runs 14 residues. The CDR3: CASSLAGLDEKLFF. The CDR3 DNA sequence: TGTGCCAGCAGCTTAGCGGGGCTGGATGAAAAACTGTTTTTT. Complete variable domain (other parts from reference TRBV11-2 and TRBJ1-4): EAGVAQSPRYKIIEKRQSVAFWCNPISGHATLYWYQQILGQGPKLLIQFQNNGVVDDSQLPKDRFSAERLKGVDSTLKIQPAKLEDSAVYLCASSLAGLDEKLFFGSGTQLSVL.

The CDR3 DNA reads as TGCAGCGTTTCAGGGGAGGGTGGCTACACCTTC. It translates to CSVSGEGGYTF. The chain links TRBV29-1 to TRBJ1-2; maybe TRBD1 (6 bases). CDR1 and CDR2 from the germline V gene are SQVTM and ANQGSEA. CDR3 length: 11 amino acids. Trimming took off 5 bases at V and 7 bases at J, with 11 bases between the two ends.

The CDR3 DNA follows: TGTGCCACCAGCAGAGAAACAGAGGGATCAGGAGGAAACACCATATATTTT. As protein: CATSRETEGSGGNTIYF. This sequence joins TRBV15 and TRBJ1-3, with D unclear. This CDR3 spans 17 amino acids. V was cut by 0 bases and J by 4 bases, with 16 bases left in between. The germline V gene encodes CDR1 LNHNV and CDR2 YYDKDF (reference sequence).

The chain combines TRBV27 with TRBJ1-1, with 8 nucleotides matching TRBD1. After removal of 4 bases from V and 5 bases from J, the junction contained 9 bases not matched to a gene. Germline V gives CDR1 MNHEY, CDR2 SMNVEV (reference sequence). CDR3 length: 15 amino acids. The CDR3 sequence: CASSSLDRVATEAFF. The CDR3 bases are TGTGCCAGCAGTTCCCTGGACAGGGTCGCAACTGAAGCTTTCTTT.

This clonotype has ten or more counts. The chain employs TRBV5-1 and TRBJ1-1; D unresolved. The CDR3 loop spans 13 amino acids. The V and J ends lost 1 base and 0 bases respectively, with 4 bases between them. Germline V gene lookup returns CDR1 SGHRS and CDR2 YFSETQ. The CDR3 DNA reads TGCGCCAGCAGCTTGAGGATGAACACTGAAGCTTTCTTT. Its protein product is CASSLRMNTEAFF.

This sequence joins TRBV29-1 and TRBJ2-2; TRBD2 agrees at 15 bases. Trimming took 6 bases from V and 0 from J; bases not matched to a gene: 5. There are 17 residues in the CDR3. Germline loops: CDR1 SQVTM, CDR2 ANQGSEA. The CDR3 DNA reads TGCAGCGTGGATAGGACTAGCGGGGGGGCGAACACCGGGGAGCTGTTTTTT. Its protein product is CSVDRTSGGANTGELFF.

There are many counts of this clonotype. The CDR3 loop is CASSFDGREETQYF. CDR3 nucleotides: TGTGCCAGCAGTTTCGACGGCAGGGAAGAGACCCAGTACTTC. This chain connects TRBV12-3 or TRBV12-4 to TRBJ2-5, with a weak D call TRBD1 (5 bases). CDR3 length equals 14 residues. Trimming removed 3 bases at V and 3 bases at J, with 11 bases between.